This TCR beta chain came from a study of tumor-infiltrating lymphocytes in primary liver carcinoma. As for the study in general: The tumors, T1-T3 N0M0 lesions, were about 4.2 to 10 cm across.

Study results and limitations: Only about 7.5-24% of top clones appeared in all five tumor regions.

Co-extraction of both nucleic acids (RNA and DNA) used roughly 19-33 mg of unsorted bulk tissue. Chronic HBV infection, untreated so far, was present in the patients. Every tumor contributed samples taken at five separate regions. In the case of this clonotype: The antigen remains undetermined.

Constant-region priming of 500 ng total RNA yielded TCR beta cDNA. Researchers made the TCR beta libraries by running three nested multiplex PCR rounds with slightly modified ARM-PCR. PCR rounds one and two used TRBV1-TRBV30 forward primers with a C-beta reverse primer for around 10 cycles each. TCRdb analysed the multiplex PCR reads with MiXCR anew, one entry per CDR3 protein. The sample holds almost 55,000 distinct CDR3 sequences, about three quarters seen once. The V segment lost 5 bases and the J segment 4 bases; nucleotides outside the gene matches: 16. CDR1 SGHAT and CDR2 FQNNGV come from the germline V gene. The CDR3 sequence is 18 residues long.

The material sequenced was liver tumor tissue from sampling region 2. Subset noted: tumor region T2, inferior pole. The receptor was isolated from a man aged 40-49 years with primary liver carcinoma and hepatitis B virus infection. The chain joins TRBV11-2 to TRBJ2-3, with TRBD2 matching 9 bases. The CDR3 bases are TGTGCCAGCAGCGAGGCCACACAGAGACTAGCGGTCGCAGATACGCAGTATTTT. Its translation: CASSEATQRLAVADTQYF.